Listed below are T cell receptor beta chains from one sample, sequenced in a study of blood T cell repertoires in COVID-19. Using immunoSEQ multiplex PCR, the repertoire was profiled, and TCRdb retains in-frame clones only, with some absent. The data hold 100,000 or so clones, with about 95% observed a single time. Input material: peripheral blood. The receptors shown here come from a human donor with active COVID-19. The donor label of this sample is uncertain. Both conserved end residues are part of each CDR3. The order of the fields is V gene, J gene, D gene, clone size, CDR3 protein, CDR3 DNA. The D gene is left open where the match is weak. Size values are once, few and many counts, or a class for expanded clones, and some rows have none.

>TRBV29-1|TRBJ1-5|TRBD1|-
CSVKTGVGQPQHF
TGCAGCGTCAAGACAGGGGTTGGTCAGCCCCAGCATTTT
>TRBV6-5|TRBJ2-2|TRBD1|-
CASSYPGTGSGELFF
TGTGCCAGCAGTTACCCCGGGACAGGGTCCGGGGAGCTGTTTTTT
>TRBV7-8|TRBJ2-7|-|-
CASSLEHRGARSYEQYF
TGTGCCAGCAGCTTAGAGCACCGGGGGGCCCGGAGCTACGAGCAGTACTTC
>TRBV28|TRBJ2-1|-|once
CASGTSYNEQFF
TGTGCCAGCGGGACATCCTACAATGAGCAGTTCTTC
>TRBV11-3|TRBJ2-1|-|once
CASSLESSAAYNEQFF
TGTGCCAGCAGCTTAGAGTCTAGCGCGGCCTACAATGAGCAGTTCTTC
>TRBV28|TRBJ2-3|TRBD2|-
CASTRLAVVDTQYF
TGTGCCAGCACGCGACTAGCCGTCGTCGATACGCAGTATTTT
>TRBV27|TRBJ2-7|TRBD2|-
CASSISGGAGYEQYF
TGTGCCAGCAGTATTAGCGGGGGGGCAGGGTACGAGCAGTACTTC
>TRBV15|TRBJ2-1|-|-
CATSSTPLSYNEQFF
TGTGCCACCAGCAGTACACCTTTGTCCTACAATGAGCAGTTCTTC
>TRBV3-1/TRBV3-2|TRBJ1-4|-|-
CASSQLRATNEKLFF
TGTGCCAGCAGCCAATTACGGGCAACTAATGAAAAACTGTTTTTT
>TRBV27|TRBJ2-2|-|-
CATLDRNTGELFF
TGTGCCACCCTAGACAGGAACACCGGGGAGCTGTTTTTT
>TRBV5-1|TRBJ2-7|TRBD1|-
CASSSRGNNPHEQYF
TGCGCCAGCAGCTCCAGGGGGAACAACCCCCACGAGCAGTACTTC
>TRBV11-3|TRBJ2-1|TRBD2|-
CASSHGLAGGEQFF
TGTGCCAGCAGTCACGGACTAGCGGGGGGAGAGCAGTTCTTC
>TRBV18|TRBJ2-7|TRBD2|-
CASSLSGTSVYEQYF
TGTGCCAGCTCACTTTCCGGGACTAGCGTATACGAGCAGTACTTC
>TRBV11-2|TRBJ2-1|TRBD2|-
CASSATSGGYEAYNNEQFF
TGTGCCAGCAGCGCGACTAGCGGGGGGTACGAGGCTTATAACAATGAGCAGTTCTTC
>TRBV2|TRBJ2-1|-|-
CASSPFNEQFF
TGTGCCAGCAGCCCCTTTAATGAGCAGTTCTTC
>TRBV19|TRBJ2-1|TRBD1|-
CASNPDRGSYNEQFF
TGTGCCAGTAACCCGGACAGGGGGTCCTACAATGAGCAGTTCTTC
>TRBV29-1|TRBJ2-7|TRBD2|-
CSVVGVAGGNSPAYEQYF
TGCAGCGTCGTAGGGGTAGCGGGAGGGAACTCCCCCGCCTACGAGCAGTACTTC
>TRBV5-8|TRBJ2-3|-|-
CASSLGGRGADTQYF
TGTGCCAGCAGCTTGGGGGGCAGGGGCGCAGATACGCAGTATTTT
>TRBV6-2/TRBV6-3|TRBJ1-1|-|-
CASSDSPKAFF
TGTGCCAGCAGCGACAGTCCCAAAGCTTTCTTT
>TRBV12-5|TRBJ2-7|-|-
CASGLVISGENYEQYF
TGTGCTAGTGGTTTGGTAATTTCGGGGGAGAACTACGAGCAGTACTTC
>TRBV10-3|TRBJ2-1|-|-
CAISSSTGVRGVSSYNEQFF
TGTGCCATCAGTAGTTCGACAGGGGTACGGGGGGTTAGCTCCTACAATGAGCAGTTCTTC
>TRBV6-5|TRBJ2-2|-|-
CASTGANTGELFF
TGTGCCAGCACGGGGGCGAACACCGGGGAGCTGTTTTTT
>TRBV4-2|TRBJ2-1|-|-
CASSQDLTATYNEQFF
TGTGCCAGCAGCCAAGATCTAACAGCTACCTACAATGAGCAGTTCTTC
>TRBV10-1|TRBJ2-7|-|-
CASSEDRNEEQYF
TGCGCCAGCAGTGAGGACAGGAATGAGGAGCAGTACTTC
>TRBV5-1|TRBJ2-2|-|-
CASSLRQAPNTGELFF
TGCGCCAGCAGCTTGCGCCAGGCGCCGAACACCGGGGAGCTGTTTTTT
>TRBV7-2|TRBJ2-7|TRBD2|-
CASSSGLAGGLYEQYF
TGTGCCAGCAGCTCCGGACTAGCGGGAGGTTTGTACGAGCAGTACTTC
>TRBV4-1|TRBJ2-7|-|once
CASSQTRAAAYEQYF
TGCGCCAGCAGCCAAACCAGGGCTGCAGCTTACGAGCAGTACTTC
>TRBV29-1|TRBJ2-7|TRBD1|-
CSVEEEGRGLYEQYF
TGCAGCGTTGAAGAAGAGGGCAGGGGGCTCTACGAGCAGTACTTC
>TRBV12-3/TRBV12-4|TRBJ2-2|-|-
CASKRTNTGELFF
TGTGCCAGCAAGAGGACGAACACCGGGGAGCTGTTTTTT
>TRBV27|TRBJ2-1|-|-
CATGTFYNEQFF
TGTGCCACCGGGACTTTCTACAATGAGCAGTTCTTC
>TRBV19|TRBJ2-7|-|-
CASSGGAGTTVEQYF
TGTGCCAGTAGTGGGGGAGCGGGGACAACTGTCGAGCAGTACTTC
>TRBV27|TRBJ2-7|TRBD1|-
CASSLGTGVYEQYF
TGTGCCAGCAGTTTAGGGACAGGGGTCTACGAGCAGTACTTC
>TRBV21-1|TRBJ2-7|-|-
CASSNSSEQYF
TGTGCCAGCAGCAATTCCTCCGAGCAGTACTTC
>TRBV7-8|TRBJ1-2|-|-
CASSLDLTPVGNYGYTF
TGTGCCAGCAGCTTAGACCTCACCCCGGTTGGTAACTATGGCTACACCTTC
>TRBV15|TRBJ1-1|TRBD1|-
CATRRTGWGTEAFF
TGTGCCACCAGACGGACAGGGTGGGGCACTGAAGCTTTCTTT
>TRBV7-2|TRBJ2-1|TRBD2|-
CASSLRPSSGRFNNEQFF
TGTGCCAGCAGCTTACGGCCGAGTAGCGGGAGGTTCAACAATGAGCAGTTCTTC
>TRBV10-3|TRBJ2-5|TRBD2|-
CAISEGLAGGETQYF
TGTGCCATCAGTGAGGGACTAGCGGGGGGAGAGACCCAGTACTTC